Sequencing of this T cell receptor (beta chain) was carried out in a study of monozygotic twins with inflammatory bowel disease. Overall study findings and caveats: Especially with disease activity, IBD patients had fewer clonotypes in common with others than healthy twins did.

Both the TCRalpha cDNA and the TCRbeta cDNA were taken through two nested PCRs, lasting approximately 16 and 10 cycles. TCRdb reworked the 5' RACE reads into one entry per CDR3 protein, no DNA. Its table records roughly 300,000 distinct CDR3 sequences. The germline V gene has CDR1 DFQATT and CDR2 SNEGSKA (reference sequence). This CDR3 contains 14 residues. A remark on this clonotype: Its target is not known.

What was sequenced was blood. The source of this sequence is a human donor with ulcerative colitis or Crohn's disease, or a healthy co-twin of an affected twin (not recorded which). This sequence joins TRBV20-1 and TRBJ2-5. The CDR3 region is CSASIVSVQETQYF.